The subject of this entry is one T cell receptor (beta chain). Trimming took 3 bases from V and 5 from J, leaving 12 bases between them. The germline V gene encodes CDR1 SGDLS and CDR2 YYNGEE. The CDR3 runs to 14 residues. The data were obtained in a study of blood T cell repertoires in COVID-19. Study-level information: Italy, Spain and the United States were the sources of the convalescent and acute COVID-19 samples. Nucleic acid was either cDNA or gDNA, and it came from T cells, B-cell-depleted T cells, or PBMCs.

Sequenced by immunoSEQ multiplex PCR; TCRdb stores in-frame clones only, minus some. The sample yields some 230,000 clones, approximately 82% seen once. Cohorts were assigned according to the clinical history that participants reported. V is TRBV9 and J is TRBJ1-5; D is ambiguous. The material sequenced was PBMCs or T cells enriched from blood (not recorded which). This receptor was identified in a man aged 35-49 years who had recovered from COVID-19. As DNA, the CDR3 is TGTGCCAGCAGCGCCGAGGATGGCTATCAGCCCCAGCATTTT. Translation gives CASSAEDGYQPQHF.